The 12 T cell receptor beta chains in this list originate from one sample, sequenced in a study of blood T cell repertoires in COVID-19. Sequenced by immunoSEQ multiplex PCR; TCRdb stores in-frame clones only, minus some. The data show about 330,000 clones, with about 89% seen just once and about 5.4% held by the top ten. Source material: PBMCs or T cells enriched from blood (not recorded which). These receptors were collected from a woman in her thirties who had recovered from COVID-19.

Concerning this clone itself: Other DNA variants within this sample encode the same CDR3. The CDR3 DNA is TGTGCCAGCAGTCCCATTGACAGGGGCAATTCACCCCTCCACTTT. Protein sequence: CASSPIDRGNSPLHF. The chain couples TRBV2 to TRBJ1-6; 8 nucleotides align to TRBD1. V was clipped by 5 bases and J by 7 bases; unmatched bases: 7. This CDR3 comprises 15 residues. CDR1 is SNHLY and CDR2 is FYNNEI in the germline V gene.

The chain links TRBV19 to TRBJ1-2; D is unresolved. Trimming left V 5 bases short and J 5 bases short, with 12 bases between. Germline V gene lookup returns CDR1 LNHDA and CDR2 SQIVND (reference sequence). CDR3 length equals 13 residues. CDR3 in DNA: TGTGCCAGTAGTCGAGAGCCCTTGTATGGCTACACCTTC. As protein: CASSREPLYGYTF.

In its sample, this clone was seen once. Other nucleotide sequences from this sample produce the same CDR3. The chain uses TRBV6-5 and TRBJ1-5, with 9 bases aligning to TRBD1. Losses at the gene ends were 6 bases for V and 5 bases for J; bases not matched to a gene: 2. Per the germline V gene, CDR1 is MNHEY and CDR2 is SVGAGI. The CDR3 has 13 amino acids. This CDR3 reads CASRRDRDQPQHF. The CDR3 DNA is TGTGCCAGCAGGCGGGACAGGGATCAGCCCCAGCATTTT.

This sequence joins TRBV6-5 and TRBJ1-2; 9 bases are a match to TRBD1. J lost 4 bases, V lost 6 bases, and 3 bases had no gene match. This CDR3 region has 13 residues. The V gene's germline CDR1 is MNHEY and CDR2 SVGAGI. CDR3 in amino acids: CASRETGGYGYTF. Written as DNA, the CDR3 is TGTGCCAGCAGGGAGACAGGGGGCTATGGCTACACCTTC.

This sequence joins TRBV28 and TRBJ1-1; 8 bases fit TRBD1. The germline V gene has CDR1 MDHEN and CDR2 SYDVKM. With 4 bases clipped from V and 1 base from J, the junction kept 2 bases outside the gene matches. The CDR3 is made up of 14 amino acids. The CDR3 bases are TGTGCCAGCAGTTCGACAGGGGAGAACACTGAAGCTTTCTTT. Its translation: CASSSTGENTEAFF.

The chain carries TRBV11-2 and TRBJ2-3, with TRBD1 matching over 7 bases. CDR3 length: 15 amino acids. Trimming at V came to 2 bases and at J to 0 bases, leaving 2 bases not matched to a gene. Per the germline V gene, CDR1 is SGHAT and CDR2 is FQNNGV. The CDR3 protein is CASSLTGVSTDTQYF. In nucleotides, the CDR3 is TGTGCCAGCAGCTTAACAGGGGTTAGCACAGATACGCAGTATTTT.

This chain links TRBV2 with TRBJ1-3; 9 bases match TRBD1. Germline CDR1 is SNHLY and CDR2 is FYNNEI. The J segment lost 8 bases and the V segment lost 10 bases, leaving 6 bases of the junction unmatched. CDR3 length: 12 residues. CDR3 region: CATSGQGYTIYF. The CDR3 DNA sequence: TGTGCCACCTCGGGACAGGGATACACCATATATTTT.

The CDR3 DNA reads TGTGCCAGCTGCGGACGGAGGATGAACACTGAAGCTTTCTTT. It codes for CASCGRRMNTEAFF. The rearrangement joins TRBV28 to TRBJ1-1; no reliable D call. CDR3 length: 14 amino acids. Looked up from germline, CDR1 is MDHEN and CDR2 is SYDVKM. The germline V and J ends were trimmed by 8 bases and 0 bases, with 13 bases remaining between them.

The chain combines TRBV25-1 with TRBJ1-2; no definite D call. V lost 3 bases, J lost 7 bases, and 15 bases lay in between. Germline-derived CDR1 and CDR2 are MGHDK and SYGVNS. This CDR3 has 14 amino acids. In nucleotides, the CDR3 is TGTGCCAGCAGTGACGTCATGACACTCCGTGGCTACACCTTC. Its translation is CASSDVMTLRGYTF.

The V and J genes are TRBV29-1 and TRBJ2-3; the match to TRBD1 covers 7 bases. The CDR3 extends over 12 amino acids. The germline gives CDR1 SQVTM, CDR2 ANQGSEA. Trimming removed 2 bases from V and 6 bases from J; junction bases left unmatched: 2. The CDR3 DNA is TGCAGCGTTGAAAGGGGGCCTGATACGCAGTATTTT. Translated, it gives CSVERGPDTQYF.

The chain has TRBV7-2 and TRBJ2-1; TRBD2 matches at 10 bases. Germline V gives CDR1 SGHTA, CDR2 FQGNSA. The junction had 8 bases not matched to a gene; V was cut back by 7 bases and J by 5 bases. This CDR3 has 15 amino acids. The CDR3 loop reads CASTRGAGGNNEQFF. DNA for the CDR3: TGTGCCAGCACCAGGGGAGCGGGGGGGAACAATGAGCAGTTCTTC.

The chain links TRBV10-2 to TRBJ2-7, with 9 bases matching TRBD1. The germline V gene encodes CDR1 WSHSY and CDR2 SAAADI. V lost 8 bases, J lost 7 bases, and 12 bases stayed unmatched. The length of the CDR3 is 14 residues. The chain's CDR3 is CASGTPGTGQEQYF. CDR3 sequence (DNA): TGCGCCAGCGGTACTCCTGGGACAGGGCAGGAGCAGTACTTC.